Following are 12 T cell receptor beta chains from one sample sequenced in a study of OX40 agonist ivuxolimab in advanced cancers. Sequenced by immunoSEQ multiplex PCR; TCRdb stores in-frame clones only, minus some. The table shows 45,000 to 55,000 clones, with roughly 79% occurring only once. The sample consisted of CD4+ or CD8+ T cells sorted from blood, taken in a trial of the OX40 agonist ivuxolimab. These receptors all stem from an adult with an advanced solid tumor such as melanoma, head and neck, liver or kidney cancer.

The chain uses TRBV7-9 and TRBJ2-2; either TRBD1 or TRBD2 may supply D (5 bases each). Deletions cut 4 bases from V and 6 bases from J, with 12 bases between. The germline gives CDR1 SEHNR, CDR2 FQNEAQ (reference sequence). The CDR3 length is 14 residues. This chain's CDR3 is CASSSPWDPGELFF. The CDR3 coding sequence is TGTGCCAGCAGCTCCCCCTGGGACCCCGGGGAGCTGTTTTTT.

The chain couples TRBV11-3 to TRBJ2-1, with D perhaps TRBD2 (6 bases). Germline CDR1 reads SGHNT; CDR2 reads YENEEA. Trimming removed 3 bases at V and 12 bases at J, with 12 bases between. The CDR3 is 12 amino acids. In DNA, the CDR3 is TGTGCCAGCAGCTTCCCGGGGGAGCGGCAGTTCTTC. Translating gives CASSFPGERQFF.

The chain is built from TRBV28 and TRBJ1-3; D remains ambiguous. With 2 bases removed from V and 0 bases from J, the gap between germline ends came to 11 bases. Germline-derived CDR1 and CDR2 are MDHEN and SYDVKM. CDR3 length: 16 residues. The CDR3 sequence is CASSLTPPYSGNTIYF. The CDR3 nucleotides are TGTGCCAGCAGTTTAACCCCTCCTTACTCTGGAAACACCATATATTTT.

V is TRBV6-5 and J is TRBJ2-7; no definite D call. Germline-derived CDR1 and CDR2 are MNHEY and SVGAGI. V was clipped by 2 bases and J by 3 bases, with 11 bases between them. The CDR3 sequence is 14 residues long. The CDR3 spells CASSYRGVRYEQYF. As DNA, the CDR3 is TGTGCCAGCAGTTACCGCGGCGTTCGCTACGAGCAGTACTTC.

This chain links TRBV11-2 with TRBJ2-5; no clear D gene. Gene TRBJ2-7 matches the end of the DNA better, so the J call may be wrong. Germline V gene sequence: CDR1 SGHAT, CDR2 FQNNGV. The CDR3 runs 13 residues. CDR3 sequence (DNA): TGTGCCAGCAGCTTAGGTCGCCCCTACGAGCAGTACTTC. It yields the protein CASSLGRPYEQYF.

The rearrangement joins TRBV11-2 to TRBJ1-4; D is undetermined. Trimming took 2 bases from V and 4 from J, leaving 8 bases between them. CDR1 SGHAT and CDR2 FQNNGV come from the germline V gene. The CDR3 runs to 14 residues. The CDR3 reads CASSLNRLNEKLFF. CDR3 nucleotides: TGTGCCAGCAGCTTAAACAGACTTAATGAAAAACTGTTTTTT.

CDR3 nucleotide sequence: TGTGCCAGCGGCCGGTTGTCGACAGATACGCAGTATTTT. Amino acid sequence: CASGRLSTDTQYF. The V gene is TRBV9, the J gene TRBJ2-3, with unresolved D. V was clipped by 7 bases and J by 3 bases, with 12 bases between them. The germline CDR1 and CDR2 sequences are SGDLS and YYNGEE. The CDR3 has 13 amino acids.

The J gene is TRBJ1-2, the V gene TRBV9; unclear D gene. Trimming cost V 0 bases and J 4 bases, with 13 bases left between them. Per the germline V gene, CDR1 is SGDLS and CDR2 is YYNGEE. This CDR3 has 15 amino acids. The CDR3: CASSVGLGEVYGYTF. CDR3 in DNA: TGTGCCAGCAGCGTAGGACTCGGTGAGGTCTATGGCTACACCTTC.

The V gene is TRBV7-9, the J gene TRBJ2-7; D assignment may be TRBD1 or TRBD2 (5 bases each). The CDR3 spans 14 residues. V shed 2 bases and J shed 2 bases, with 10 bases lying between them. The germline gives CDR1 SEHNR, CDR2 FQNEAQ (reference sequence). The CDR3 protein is CASSLSGTPYEQYF. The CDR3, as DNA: TGTGCCAGCAGCTTATCCGGGACCCCCTACGAGCAGTACTTC.

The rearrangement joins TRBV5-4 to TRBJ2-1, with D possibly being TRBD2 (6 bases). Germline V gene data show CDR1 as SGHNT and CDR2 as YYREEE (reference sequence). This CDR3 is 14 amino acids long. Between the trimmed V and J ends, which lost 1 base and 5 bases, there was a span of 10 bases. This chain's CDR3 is CASSLSWGDNEQFF. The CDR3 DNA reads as TGTGCCAGCAGCTTGTCGTGGGGGGACAATGAGCAGTTCTTC. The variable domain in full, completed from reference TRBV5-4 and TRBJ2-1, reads ETGVTQSPTHLIKTRGQQVTLRCSSQSGHNTVSWYQQALGQGPQFIFQYYREEENGRGNFPPRFSGLQFPNYSSELNVNALELDDSALYLCASSLSWGDNEQFFGPGTRLTVL.

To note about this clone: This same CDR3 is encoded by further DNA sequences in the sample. The CDR3 loop reads CASSSNTEAFF. CDR3 nucleotide sequence: TGTGCCAGCAGTTCCAACACTGAAGCTTTCTTT. V is TRBV28 and J is TRBJ1-1; D remains unclear. With 4 bases removed from V and 2 bases from J, the gap between germline ends came to 2 bases. The CDR3 loop spans 11 amino acids. CDR1 is MDHEN and CDR2 is SYDVKM in the germline V gene.

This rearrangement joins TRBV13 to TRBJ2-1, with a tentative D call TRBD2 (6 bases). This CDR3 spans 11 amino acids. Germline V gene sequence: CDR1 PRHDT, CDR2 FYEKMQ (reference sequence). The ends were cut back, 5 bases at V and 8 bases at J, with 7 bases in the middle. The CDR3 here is CASSTGDEQFF. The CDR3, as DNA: TGTGCCAGCAGCACGGGGGATGAGCAGTTCTTC.